What follows are 16 T cell receptor beta chains derived from one specimen sequenced in a study of OX40 agonist ivuxolimab in advanced cancers. Libraries were prepared by immunoSEQ multiplex PCR; TCRdb keeps only in-frame clonotypes and omits some of them. The sample shows around 60,000 clones, over 70% of them seen only once. The sample in question was CD4+ or CD8+ T cells sorted from blood, obtained in a trial of the OX40 agonist ivuxolimab. The receptors derive from an adult with an advanced solid tumor such as melanoma, head and neck, liver or kidney cancer.

The chain uses TRBV28 and TRBJ2-3, with D perhaps given as TRBD1 or TRBD2 (5 bases each). The CDR3 extends over 14 amino acids. The V gene lost 2 bases and the J gene lost 6 bases, with 12 bases spanning the gap. CDR1 MDHEN and CDR2 SYDVKM come from the germline V gene. The CDR3 DNA reads as TGTGCCAGCAGTTTAATTAACTGGGGGGATACGCAGTATTTT. Its translation is CASSLINWGDTQYF.

To note about this clone: Other DNA sequences of this sample code for an identical CDR3. The V gene is TRBV7-2, the J gene TRBJ1-3, with D unresolved. Germline V gene data show CDR1 as SGHTA and CDR2 as FQGNSA. The CDR3 is 14 amino acids. Trimming took 0 bases from V and 0 from J, leaving 3 bases between them. CDR3 in amino acids: CASSLAGSGNTIYF. The CDR3 DNA sequence: TGTGCCAGCAGCTTAGCTGGCTCTGGAAACACCATATATTTT.

This clone appeared a few times. The chain employs TRBV5-4 and TRBJ2-1; no definite D call. The CDR3 spans 13 residues. Trimming took off 0 bases at V and 4 bases at J, with 5 bases between the two ends. Germline values: CDR1 SGHNT, CDR2 YYREEE (reference sequence). Written as DNA, the CDR3 is TGTGCCAGCAGCTTGGACCGATACAATGAGCAGTTCTTC. Translating it yields CASSLDRYNEQFF.

As regards this clone: Relative to the germline gene, one junction end is altered; a read error may explain this. Here the CDR3 reads CASSLGGPWVQKTQYF. The CDR3 DNA reads TGTGCCAGCAGCTTAGGAGGGCCCTGGGTCCAAAAGACCCAGTACTTC. The gene calls are TRBV11-1 and TRBJ2-5, with D possibly matching TRBD2 (5 bases). Germline values: CDR1 SGHAT, CDR2 FQDESV (reference sequence). The CDR3 runs to 16 residues. The complete variable domain, with remaining parts taken from reference TRBV11-1 and TRBJ2-5, reads EAEVAQSPRYKITEKSQAVAFWCDPISGHATLYWYRQILGQGPELLVQFQDESVVDDSQLPKDRFSAERLKGVDSTLKIQPAELGDSAMYLCASSLGGPWVQKTQYFGPGTRLLVL.

V and J are TRBV2 and TRBJ2-5; D unresolved. V was clipped by 2 bases and J by 5 bases, with 12 bases between them. The CDR3 has 14 residues. Looked up from germline, CDR1 is SNHLY and CDR2 is FYNNEI. CDR3 nucleotide sequence: TGTGCCAGCAGTGAAACACTGGGCGTGGAGACCCAGTACTTC. It is translated as CASSETLGVETQYF.

The genes are TRBV11-2 and TRBJ2-5, with TRBD1 matching 10 bases. With V trimmed by 1 base and J by 3 bases, 5 bases remained unmatched. The CDR3 consists of 16 residues. Per germline, CDR1 SGHAT and CDR2 FQNNGV. CDR3 coding DNA: TGTGCCAGCAGCTTAGTGGTTGGACAGGGGGAAGAGACCCAGTACTTC. This gives the protein CASSLVVGQGEETQYF.

This chain joins TRBV5-6 and TRBJ1-5, with D possibly TRBD1 on 6 matching bases. The CDR3 sequence is 15 residues long. Germline assignment: CDR1 SGHDT and CDR2 YYEEEE. Trimming pared 4 bases from V and 7 bases from J, leaving 18 bases between. In DNA, the CDR3 is TGTGCCAGCAGCGCCGCCAGGGGAGCCCGGCAGCCCCAGCATTTT. It codes for CASSAARGARQPQHF.

The V gene is TRBV10-3, the J gene TRBJ2-2; 8 positions match TRBD1. CDR3 length: 16 amino acids. J lost 1 base, V lost 0 bases, and 1 base had no gene match. Germline V gene sequence: CDR1 ENHRY, CDR2 SYGVKD. In DNA, the CDR3 is TGTGCCATCAGTGAGTCGGGACAGGTGAACACCGGGGAGCTGTTTTTT. Translation: CAISESGQVNTGELFF.

A single count supports this clone. The chain carries TRBV5-1 and TRBJ2-1; D possibly corresponds to TRBD1 (5 bases). V lost 2 bases to trimming and J lost 1 base, with 19 bases between them. Germline V lookup: CDR1 SGHRS, CDR2 YFSETQ. CDR3 length: 18 amino acids. CDR3 loop: CASSFRARTPDSYNEQFF. The CDR3 DNA follows: TGCGCCAGCAGCTTTCGTGCCCGGACACCGGATTCCTACAATGAGCAGTTCTTC.

This clone was seen a handful of times. The chain combines TRBV27 with TRBJ2-7; a possible D gene is TRBD1 (6 bases). The germline V and J ends were trimmed by 5 bases and 0 bases, with 17 bases remaining between them. Per the germline V gene, CDR1 is MNHEY and CDR2 is SMNVEV (reference sequence). The CDR3 runs 16 residues. The CDR3 nucleotides are TGTGCCAGCAGTGCTATCCCCGGACAGAGCTCCTACGAGCAGTACTTC. This gives the protein CASSAIPGQSSYEQYF.

The chain uses TRBV19 and TRBJ2-5; the match to TRBD2 covers 10 bases. Unmatched junction bases numbered 10, after V lost 4 bases and J lost 5 bases. CDR3 length: 16 residues. CDR1 is LNHDA, CDR2 SQIVND, per germline (reference sequence). This CDR3 reads CASSTRLAGNGETQYF. For the CDR3, the DNA is TGTGCCAGTAGTACGCGACTAGCGGGTAACGGGGAGACCCAGTACTTC.

The V and J genes are TRBV30 and TRBJ1-2; D is possibly TRBD1 (5 bases). Germline V CDR1 and CDR2: GTSNPN, SVGIG (reference sequence). Between the trimmed V and J ends, which lost 0 bases and 6 bases, there was a span of 11 bases. CDR3 length: 13 amino acids. The CDR3 protein is CAWSVGQGDGYTF. The CDR3 DNA follows: TGTGCCTGGAGTGTCGGCCAGGGCGATGGCTACACCTTC.

V is TRBV4-2 and J is TRBJ2-2, with D unclear. CDR3 length: 16 residues. Germline assignment: CDR1 LGHNA and CDR2 YNFKEQ. The V end was cut by 1 base, the J end by 1 base, with 10 bases between. CDR3 in amino acids: CASSQVELLNTGELFF. Written as DNA, the CDR3 is TGTGCCAGCAGCCAAGTGGAGCTCCTGAACACCGGGGAGCTGTTTTTT.

V gene TRBV27 combines with J gene TRBJ2-7, with 8 nucleotides matching TRBD1. This CDR3 has 14 residues. The trim removed 6 bases at V and 4 bases at J, leaving 8 bases unmatched. The germline V gene has CDR1 MNHEY and CDR2 SMNVEV (reference sequence). The CDR3: CASRRTGSLYEQYF. The DNA of the CDR3 is TGTGCCAGCAGGCGGACAGGGTCCTTGTACGAGCAGTACTTC.

Here the CDR3 reads CASSLGTGIDTEAFF. In DNA, the CDR3 is TGCGCCAGCAGCTTAGGGACAGGGATAGACACTGAAGCTTTCTTT. This chain joins TRBV5-1 and TRBJ1-1; 9 bases agree with TRBD1. Looked up from germline, CDR1 is SGHRS and CDR2 is YFSETQ. With 2 bases clipped from V and 3 bases from J, the junction kept 5 bases outside the gene matches. This CDR3 is built from 15 residues.

V is TRBV30 and J is TRBJ2-5, with TRBD1 identical over 8 bases. This CDR3 comprises 13 residues. J gave up 5 bases and V 5 bases, and 7 bases lay outside the gene matches. Germline CDR1 GTSNPN, CDR2 SVGIG (reference sequence). The CDR3 here is CAWGRGPGETQYF. The CDR3 DNA reads as TGTGCCTGGGGCAGGGGGCCGGGGGAGACCCAGTACTTC.